These 31 T cell receptor beta chains originate from one sample sequenced in a study of tumor-infiltrating lymphocytes in primary liver carcinoma. Total RNA (roughly 0.45 ug) served as template for TCR beta cDNA synthesis primed by a constant-region primer. Slightly modified ARM-PCR served as the procedure for the TCR beta libraries. These libraries came from three rounds of nested multiplex PCR. Primers for the first two PCR rounds were TRBV1-TRBV30 forward primers and a C-beta reverse primer (approximately 10 cycles per round). TCRdb redid the calling of the multiplex PCR reads with MiXCR, one entry per CDR3 protein. The sample includes roughly 120,000 distinct CDR3 sequences, under 65% seen only once; the top ten take 8% to 9%. Each 20-30 mg portion of unsorted bulk tissue served as the source for co-extraction of RNA and DNA. Material for sequencing was liver tumor tissue from sampling region 3. Sample subset: tumor region T3, left-lateral pole. The receptor source for this set is a woman in her sixties or seventies with primary liver carcinoma and hepatitis B virus infection.

The chain links TRBV29-1 to TRBJ2-3; D is possibly TRBD2 (5 bases). The CDR3 is 13 residues long. V was pared by 6 bases and J by 4 bases, with 14 bases between. Germline CDR1 SQVTM, CDR2 ANQGSEA. CDR3 bases: TGCAGCGTCTGGACTTGCGGAGCAGATACGCAGTATTTT. Residues: CSVWTCGADTQYF.

This clonotype has more than one count but fewer than ten. This chain connects TRBV7-9 to TRBJ2-1, with D unresolved. Trimming stripped 8 bases from V and 5 bases from J, with 10 bases between. There are 12 residues in the CDR3. CDR1 is SEHNR, CDR2 FQNEAQ, per germline (reference sequence). The CDR3 reads CASRRSNNEQFF. Here the CDR3 DNA reads TGTGCCAGCCGCCGATCCAACAATGAGCAGTTCTTC.

Points on this clonotype: At one of its ends the junction is not consistent with the germline gene, which may arise from a read error. The chain joins TRBV11-2 to TRBJ2-4; TRBD1 might be the D (5 bases). Germline loops: CDR1 SGHAT, CDR2 FQNNGV. CDR3 length: 14 amino acids. The CDR3 spells CTSRVSHLGYIQYF. DNA for the CDR3: TGTACCAGCAGGGTATCCCACTTGGGGTACATTCAGTACTTC.

There are many counts of this clonotype. The CDR3 reads CASSSAQYTEAFF. DNA for the CDR3: TGCGCCAGCAGCTCTGCACAGTACACTGAAGCTTTCTTT. The chain couples TRBV5-1 to TRBJ1-1; D not resolved. Germline V CDR1 and CDR2: SGHRS, YFSETQ. The germline V and J ends were trimmed by 3 bases and 3 bases, with 9 bases remaining between them. This CDR3 contains 13 residues.

There are a few counts of this clonotype. The V call is TRBV2, the J call TRBJ2-3, with no clear D. V was clipped by 6 bases and J by 4 bases, with 8 bases between them. Germline lookup yields CDR1 SNHLY and CDR2 FYNNEI. The CDR3 consists of 12 residues. The CDR3 region has the DNA TGTGCCAGCAGGGTAGACGCAGATACGCAGTATTTT. Its translation: CASRVDADTQYF.

V is TRBV11-3 and J is TRBJ2-1; D is perhaps TRBD2 (6 bases). V lost 4 bases and J lost 6, with 22 bases in between. The CDR3 covers 17 residues. Germline V lookup: CDR1 SGHNT, CDR2 YENEEA. The CDR3: CASSSRRARAMCNEQFF. The CDR3 bases are TGTGCCAGCAGCTCCCGGAGGGCGCGGGCCATGTGCAATGAGCAGTTCTTC.

V gene TRBV12-3 or TRBV12-4 combines with J gene TRBJ2-7, with D unclear. V was pared by 10 bases and J by 3 bases, with 16 bases between. The CDR3 runs to 13 residues. The CDR3 DNA is TGTGCCATCGGTTCGCCGATCGACTACGAGCAGTACTTC. Its protein product is CAIGSPIDYEQYF.

With respect to this clonotype: This may arise from a read error, as a much more abundant clone is one base away. Written as DNA, the CDR3 is TGTGCCAGCACCAAGACTAGAGGGAGGGGAGACTACAATGAGCAGTTCTTC. It yields the protein CASTKTRGRGDYNEQFF. The chain joins TRBV5-6 to TRBJ2-1; TRBD2 matches 7 bases. The CDR3 is 17 residues long. Germline V gene sequence: CDR1 SGHDT, CDR2 YYEEEE. Unmatched junction bases numbered 15, after V lost 6 bases and J lost 3 bases. Full variable domain (missing parts from reference TRBV5-6 and TRBJ2-1): DAGVTQSPTHLIKTRGQQVTLRCSPKSGHDTVSWYQQALGQGPQFIFQYYEEEERQRGNFPDRFSGHQFPNYSSELNVNALLLGDSALYLCASTKTRGRGDYNEQFFGPGTRLTVL.

The rearrangement joins TRBV4-1 to TRBJ1-2, with D possibly TRBD1 on 5 matching bases. V gave up 1 base and J gave up 4 bases, with 10 bases separating them. This CDR3 comprises 14 residues. Germline V gene sequence: CDR1 MGHRA, CDR2 YSYEKL. The CDR3 nucleotides are TGCGCCAGCAGCCAAGGGCACAGGTCCTATGGCTACACCTTC. It is translated as CASSQGHRSYGYTF.

Concerning this clonotype: The final CDR3 position lacks the conserved phenylalanine or tryptophan, pointing to a likely read error. It is unclear where the CDR3 begins or ends on the DNA, so no DNA is shown, and the CDR3 is as TCRdb lists it. The rearrangement links TRBV11-2 to TRBJ1-2. Per germline, CDR1 SGHAT and CDR2 FQNNGV. The CDR3 is 16 amino acids long, termini counted. CDR3 region: CASSPASGKPNYGHTL.

The chain uses TRBV28 and TRBJ1-5, with D possibly TRBD1 on 6 matching bases. This CDR3 region has 15 residues. Germline values: CDR1 MDHEN, CDR2 SYDVKM. V shed 5 bases and J shed 4 bases, with 15 bases lying between them. CDR3: CASSIGGAGNQPQHF. The CDR3 coding sequence is TGTGCCAGCAGTATCGGGGGCGCGGGGAATCAGCCCCAGCATTTT.

The chain has TRBV28 and TRBJ2-4, with TRBD1 identical over 11 bases. Germline-derived CDR1 and CDR2 are MDHEN and SYDVKM. J lost 1 base, V lost 3 bases, and 17 bases had no gene match. There are 21 residues in the CDR3. This chain's CDR3 is CASSFQPRDRGGTWAKNIQYF. For the CDR3, the DNA is TGTGCCAGCAGTTTCCAGCCCCGGGACAGGGGGGGTACTTGGGCCAAAAACATTCAGTACTTC.

The table lists this clonotype with a few counts. A single base separates this from a much larger clone, so it may be a read error. The chain has TRBV7-9 and TRBJ2-3; TRBD2 agrees at 16 bases. The CDR3 is made up of 16 amino acids. Germline-derived CDR1 and CDR2 are SEHNR and FQNEAQ (reference sequence). The CDR3: CVSSSGLAGGTDTQYF. CDR3 sequence (DNA): TGTGTCAGCAGCTCGGGACTAGCGGGAGGGACAGATACGCAGTATTTT.

The rearrangement links TRBV5-1 to TRBJ1-1; the match to TRBD1 covers 9 bases. After removal of 4 bases from V and 5 bases from J, the junction contained 3 bases not matched to a gene. The germline gives CDR1 SGHRS, CDR2 YFSETQ. The CDR3 runs 13 residues. As DNA, the CDR3 is TGCGCCAGCAGCATCGACAGGGGGACTGAAGCTTTCTTT. This translates into CASSIDRGTEAFF.

A word on this clonotype: Germline and junction disagree at one end, which may indicate a read error. The chain carries TRBV7-3 and TRBJ2-7, with D tentatively TRBD2 (5 bases). The CDR3 runs 13 residues. Germline CDR1 is SGHTA and CDR2 is FQGTGA. In DNA, the CDR3 is TGTGCCAGCAGCTTAGGGAGTACCTACAAGCAGTACTTC. This encodes CASSLGSTYKQYF.

This clonotype has ten or more counts. The chain uses TRBV6-5 and TRBJ2-6, with D unresolved. V lost 0 bases to trimming and J lost 0 bases, with 9 bases between them. In germline, CDR1 is MNHEY, CDR2 SVGAGI. This CDR3 has 17 amino acids. The CDR3 loop is CASSYSIGNSGANVLTF. In nucleotides, the CDR3 is TGTGCCAGCAGTTACTCGATAGGGAACTCTGGGGCCAACGTCCTGACTTTC.

Concerning this clonotype itself: The junction shows a germline mismatch at one end, possibly a read error. The rearrangement links TRBV11-2 to TRBJ2-5; D not certain. CDR3 length equals 14 residues. Germline CDR1 reads SGHAT; CDR2 reads FQNNGV. In nucleotides, the CDR3 is TGTGCCGGCAGCTTAAGACTCTCCCAAGAGACCCAGTACTTC. Translation gives CAGSLRLSQETQYF.

Concerning this clonotype: Lacking the conserved final phenylalanine or tryptophan, this CDR3 likely reflects a read error. This chain links TRBV11-2 with TRBJ2-3, with D perhaps TRBD2 (7 bases). Looked up from germline, CDR1 is SGHAT and CDR2 is FQNNGV. The CDR3 is made up of 17 amino acids. The CDR3 spells CASGLGGLTYASDTQYL. CDR3 nucleotides: TGTGCCAGCGGCTTAGGGGGACTAACGTACGCGTCAGATACGCAGTATTTG.

Comments on this clonotype: The junction and the germline gene differ at one end; a read error may be behind it. The rearrangement uses TRBV5-1 and TRBJ2-1; 9 bases are shared with TRBD2. This CDR3 region has 16 residues. Germline CDR1 SGHRS, CDR2 YFSETQ. CDR3 loop: CASSLDPSGTYNGQFF. CDR3 bases: TGCGCCAGCAGCCTGGATCCTAGCGGGACTTACAATGGGCAGTTCTTC.

This clonotype was recorded at least ten times. The CDR3 coding sequence is TGTGCCAGCAGTTACCGGGACAGGGGGTACATGAACACTGAAGCTTTCTTT. Translating gives CASSYRDRGYMNTEAFF. V is TRBV11-2 and J is TRBJ1-1; 11 bases are shared with TRBD1. Germline CDR1 and CDR2: SGHAT and FQNNGV. The CDR3 length is 17 residues. V lost 6 bases, J lost 0 bases, and 9 bases stayed unmatched. Filled out from reference TRBV11-2 and TRBJ1-1, the complete variable domain reads EAGVAQSPRYKIIEKRQSVAFWCNPISGHATLYWYQQILGQGPKLLIQFQNNGVVDDSQLPKDRFSAERLKGVDSTLKIQPAKLEDSAVYLCASSYRDRGYMNTEAFFGQGTRLTVV.

V gene TRBV21-1 combines with J gene TRBJ2-5; TRBD1, as called in the table, went unchecked against the DNA. TRBV21-1 constitutes a pseudogene. The CDR3 loop spans 20 amino acids. The CDR3 is CASSKALLTVRDTCQETQYF. The CDR3 nucleotides are TGTGCCAGCAGCAAAGCGCTATTGACGGTTAGGGACACATGCCAAGAGACCCAGTACTTC.

V gene TRBV11-2 combines with J gene TRBJ2-1; D remains ambiguous. With 2 bases removed from V and 11 bases from J, the gap between germline ends came to 10 bases. The CDR3 spans 12 residues. Germline CDR1 and CDR2: SGHAT and FQNNGV. The CDR3 DNA sequence: TGTGCCAGCAGCTTAATGAACTTGAAGCAGTTCTTC. It translates to CASSLMNLKQFF. The whole variable domain, filled in from reference TRBV11-2 and TRBJ2-1, reads EAGVAQSPRYKIIEKRQSVAFWCNPISGHATLYWYQQILGQGPKLLIQFQNNGVVDDSQLPKDRFSAERLKGVDSTLKIQPAKLEDSAVYLCASSLMNLKQFFGPGTRLTVL.

The chain has TRBV5-1 and TRBJ2-2; TRBD2 matches at 7 bases. The CDR3 totals 16 residues. V was pared by 4 bases and J by 8 bases, with 14 bases of the junction left unmatched. Germline loops: CDR1 SGHRS, CDR2 YFSETQ. The CDR3 here is CASSEGLTGVGGELFF. For the CDR3, the DNA is TGCGCCAGCAGCGAGGGACTAACGGGAGTCGGAGGGGAGCTGTTTTTT.

A remark on this clonotype: One junction end does not reproduce the germline sequence, and a read error may be involved. V usage is TRBV11-2 and J usage is TRBJ2-7, with D tentatively TRBD1 (6 bases). The length of the CDR3 is 13 residues. Germline V gene sequence: CDR1 SGHAT, CDR2 FQNNGV. DNA of the CDR3: TGTGCCAGCAGTTTGCACAGGGTCTACGAGCGGTACTTC. Amino acids: CASSLHRVYERYF.

This clonotype has a single count. With a much larger clone just one base away, this may be a read error. This chain links TRBV12-3 or TRBV12-4 with TRBJ2-2; TRBD2 matches 10 bases. This CDR3 has 20 amino acids. With V trimmed by 6 bases and J by 5 bases, 21 bases remained unmatched. As DNA, the CDR3 is TGTGCCAGCAGAAAAACTACTGGCGCTAGCGGGAGAGGGAGGACCGGGGAGCTGTTTTTT. Its protein is CASRKTTGASGRGRTGELFF.

Worth noting for this clonotype: One base away lies a much larger clone, so this may be a sequencing read error. The CDR3: CASSYSTGTETKYF. The CDR3 nucleotides read TGTGCCAGCAGCTATTCGACAGGGACGGAGACCAAGTACTTC. The chain has TRBV7-8 and TRBJ2-5, with TRBD1 identical over 7 bases. The germline CDR1 and CDR2 sequences are SGHVS and FQNEAQ. The CDR3 loop spans 14 amino acids. Together with reference TRBV7-8 and TRBJ2-5, the CDR3 gives the full variable domain: GAGVSQSPRYKVAKRGQDVALRCDPISGHVSLFWYQQALGQGPEFLTYFQNEAQLDKSGLPSDRFFAERPEGSVSTLKIQRTQQEDSAVYLCASSYSTGTETKYFGPGTRLLVL.

A remark on this clonotype: This may be a read error: a much more frequent sequence differs by one nucleotide. The chain recombines TRBV5-1 with TRBJ2-5, with a tentative D call TRBD1 (6 bases). Germline V gene lookup returns CDR1 SGHRS and CDR2 YFSETQ. The CDR3 has 14 amino acids. This chain's CDR3 is CASSLAGQRETRYF. The DNA for the CDR3 is TGCGCCAGCAGCTTGGCCGGACAGAGAGAGACCCGGTACTTC.

A word on this clonotype: The CDR3 carries no conserved terminal phenylalanine or tryptophan, so it likely arises from a read error. This chain joins TRBV11-2 and TRBJ2-3; D unclear. Germline CDR1 and CDR2: SGHAT and FQNNGV. The CDR3 consists of 16 residues. DNA for the CDR3: TGTGCCGGCAGCTTAGGGCCTTATAAATTCACAGATACGCAGTATTAT. Its protein product is CAGSLGPYKFTDTQYY.

The chain employs TRBV24-1 and TRBJ2-5; D is uncertain. Trimming pared 4 bases from V and 2 bases from J, leaving 16 bases between. The CDR3 spans 16 residues. Germline CDR1 KGHDR, CDR2 SFDVKD. The CDR3 region is CATSESIQSVQETQYF. The CDR3 region has the DNA TGTGCCACCAGTGAGTCCATCCAATCGGTGCAAGAGACCCAGTACTTC.

This clonotype was observed many times. V and J are TRBV28 and TRBJ1-2; 12 bases match TRBD1. Germline lookup yields CDR1 MDHEN and CDR2 SYDVKM. V dropped 6 bases and J dropped 8; count of bases not matched to a gene: 16. This CDR3 is 17 amino acids long. CDR3: CASRVLNPGQGAGGYTF. In nucleotides, the CDR3 is TGTGCCAGCAGAGTCTTAAATCCGGGACAGGGGGCGGGAGGCTACACCTTC.

The J gene is TRBJ1-2, the V gene TRBV5-1; D might be TRBD1 (5 bases). V lost 4 bases, J lost 3 bases, and 31 bases lay in between. The CDR3 has 20 residues. The germline V gene has CDR1 SGHRS and CDR2 YFSETQ. For the CDR3, the DNA is TGCGCCAGCAGCCCCCTAGGAAGGGGCGCAGACATTGGGGTCGACTATGGCTACACCTTC. Encoded protein: CASSPLGRGADIGVDYGYTF.